This TCR beta chain was identified during a study of glioma-infiltrating T cells (dated by TCRdb to about 2016). Notes on the research overall: Sequencing of TCR alpha- and beta-chain repertoires was performed on glioma tissue, on non-neoplastic brain tissue, and on matched peripheral blood mononuclear cells. To measure divergence between tissue and blood T-cell populations, each tissue-infiltrating repertoire was compared with the peripheral blood repertoire of the same patient. Three low-grade glioma patients, fewer than 10 primary glioblastoma patients and three non-glioma patients contributing non-neoplastic brain tissue were included in the paired cohort.

Points the paper makes about the study in general: Tissue and blood shared very few CDR3 sequences, a result attributed to high CDR3 diversity and limited sampling. Group comparisons rested on small numbers: three non-neoplastic, three low-grade glioma and fewer than 10 glioblastoma patients. VJ-independent divergence between tissue and blood was below expectation in non-neoplastic patients but above expectation in all gliomas, especially low-grade gliomas.

The iRepertoire nested amplicon-rescue multiplex PCR (arm-PCR) platform was used to amplify TCR alpha and beta CDR3 regions from RNA. The input for one-step reverse transcription and amplification was roughly 85-400 ng of tissue mRNA or PBMC total RNA. After bead purification, a secondary multiplex PCR added Illumina adapters, and libraries were gel-purified between 200 and 400 bp. Libraries carried internal 6-nucleotide barcodes used for demultiplexing. Libraries were sequenced on an Illumina MiSeq with 2x220 or 2x250 nucleotide paired-end reads. The paper's data handling went like this. Paired reads were merged using FLASH 1.2.11 and were aligned to the GRCh37 human genome using BWA-MEM, after which TRA and TRB reads were extracted. For V and J assignment, an IMGT-derived reference of cassette sequences and CDR3 motifs that included pseudogenes was used. Three-frame translation of reads was performed, and productive CDR3s were defined as those with a C...FGXG motif and no stop codons. Unique combinations of V-J cassette pair and CDR3 amino acid sequence were defined as clonotypes. Hamming distance filtering was applied to reads, with thresholds set by the sequence error rate of each sample in mapped regions. The raw public data were reprocessed by TCRdb itself: fastp quality trimming at Q25, MiXCR clonotype calling, in-frame beta chains only. Rows are combined by CDR3 protein, so each entry shows the most common genes and DNA. Clone size and V and J calls follow TCRdb, not the original study. This sample is represented by tens of thousands of distinct CDR3 sequences; around 37% of them were singletons. The biggest ten clones account for 30% to 40% of the sample.

In regard to this clonotype: Its antigen is still unknown. The input lacks base qualities; no much larger clone sits a single base away.

Trimming at the junction amounts to 2 bases on V and 1 base on J, and the germline ends lie 12 bases apart. From its cysteine to its phenylalanine, the CDR3 spans 14 amino acids. Of all the DNA, just the CDR3 is kept, 42 bases in frame from base 1. CDR1 and CDR2, per the germline V gene (reference sequence), are GTSNPN and SVGIG. This chain is built from TRBV30 and TRBJ2-7; no D gene is confidently identified. Sequenced input: glioma tissue, nonneoplastic brain tissue, or PBMCs (not recorded which). The clonotype originates from a human donor with low-grade glioma or glioblastoma, undergoing nonglioma brain surgery, or in good health (not recorded which). Read as DNA, the sequence is TGTGCCTGGAGTTGGTCTGGCGGATCCTACGAGCAGTACTTC. Its protein product is CAWSWSGGSYEQYF.